These 7 T cell receptor beta chains originate from one sample sequenced in a study of regulatory T cells in long-lasting Graves disease. Specified time point: newly diagnosed GD, antithyroid drugs for less than 3 months. Isolated PBMC RNA provided the starting material for the TCR library. Arm-PCR of CDR3 regions and iRepertoire HTBI primers were used to build TCR beta libraries. TCRdb called the multiplex PCR reads again in MiXCR, with one record for every CDR3 protein. The data show approximately 460,000 distinct CDR3 sequences, with around 15% seen just once and about 10% held by the top ten. The data were also submitted as part of a second study, on T cells in Graves' hyperthyroidism and ophthalmopathy.

Sequencing was performed on peripheral blood mononuclear cells (PBMCs), taken at new diagnosis, from a patient treated with antithyroid drugs. The source is a woman younger than 45 with Graves disease.

This clonotype came up many times. The chain recombines TRBV20-1 with TRBJ2-7; TRBD2 agrees at 7 bases. Looked up from germline, CDR1 is DFQATT and CDR2 is SNEGSKA (reference sequence). The CDR3 runs to 14 residues. J gave up 2 bases and V 1 base, and 5 bases lay outside the gene matches. The CDR3 DNA is TGCAGTGCTAGAGCGGCGAGCGGGGCCTACGAGCAGTACTTC. Translated: CSARAASGAYEQYF.

This clonotype turned up a few times. V gene TRBV20-1 combines with J gene TRBJ2-2; 8 bases match TRBD1. Germline loops: CDR1 DFQATT, CDR2 SNEGSKA (reference sequence). The CDR3 runs 17 residues. V lost 0 bases to trimming and J lost 4 bases; unmatched junction nucleotides: 10. The CDR3 coding sequence is TGCAGTGCTAGAGATCACCGGACAGGGCTTAGCACCGGGGAGCTGTTTTTT. Translated, it gives CSARDHRTGLSTGELFF.

This clonotype was detected many times. The rearrangement uses TRBV6-1 and TRBJ2-6; 7 nucleotides line up with TRBD2. The CDR3 runs to 15 residues. Germline V lookup: CDR1 MNHNS, CDR2 SASEGT. The junction had 10 bases not matched to a gene; V was cut back by 11 bases and J by 3 bases. CDR3 amino acids: CAASSGALGANVLTF. The DNA of the CDR3 is TGTGCCGCGTCTAGCGGAGCTCTTGGGGCCAACGTCCTGACTTTC.

This chain joins TRBV15 and TRBJ2-5; D uncertain. V gave up 1 base and J gave up 0 bases, with 6 bases separating them. This CDR3 has 14 amino acids. The germline V gene has CDR1 LNHNV and CDR2 YYDKDF (reference sequence). The CDR3 nucleotides read TGTGCCACCAGCAGAGTTACGTACCAAGAGACCCAGTACTTC. It is translated as CATSRVTYQETQYF.

The V call is TRBV16, the J call TRBJ2-7; 12 bases map to TRBD2. V lost 4 bases to trimming and J lost 3 bases; unmatched junction nucleotides: 4. This CDR3 has 15 amino acids. Germline V gene lookup returns CDR1 KGHSY and CDR2 FQNENV. CDR3 residues: CASSRLTSGSYEQYF. CDR3 in DNA: TGTGCCAGCAGCCGCCTGACTAGCGGGAGCTACGAGCAGTACTTC. The full variable domain, rest sourced from reference TRBV16 and TRBJ2-7, is GEEVAQTPKHLVRGEGQKAKLYCAPIKGHSYVFWYQQVLKNEFKFLISFQNENVFDETGMPKERFSAKCLPNSPCSLEIQATKLEDSAVYFCASSRLTSGSYEQYFGPGTRLTVT.

This chain joins TRBV19 and TRBJ1-4, with no clear D. Germline CDR1 LNHDA, CDR2 SQIVND (reference sequence). CDR3 length: 15 amino acids. V was trimmed by 3 bases and J by 0 bases, leaving 8 bases between them. The CDR3 spells CASSITSATNEKLFF. CDR3 nucleotide sequence: TGTGCCAGTAGTATTACAAGCGCAACTAATGAAAAACTGTTTTTT.

This clonotype was detected only a few times. The chain links TRBV12-3 or TRBV12-4 to TRBJ2-2; D not resolved. Trimming pared 7 bases from V and 7 bases from J, leaving 10 bases between. The CDR3 is 12 amino acids. CDR3 region: CASTITLGELFF. In nucleotides, the CDR3 is TGTGCCAGCACCATAACCCTCGGGGAGCTGTTTTTT.